One and the same sample provided the 8 T cell receptor beta chains below, sequenced in a study of cytomegalovirus exposure and HLA in healthy donors. The PCR employed 60 Vbeta primers together with 13 Jbeta primers. Libraries were prepared by immunoSEQ multiplex PCR; TCRdb keeps only in-frame clonotypes and omits some of them. The table includes about 160,000 clones, 68% detected once. The specimen sequenced was PBMCs. Receptors originate from a man aged 50-60 years in good health and CMV-seronegative.

With respect to this clone: One end of the junction varies from germline; a read error may be responsible. The V call is TRBV7-9, the J call TRBJ1-2; D perhaps matches TRBD1 (5 bases). The CDR3 covers 12 residues. Germline lookup yields CDR1 SEHNR and CDR2 FQNEAQ (reference sequence). The CDR3 DNA sequence: TGTTCCAGCAGCTGGGGCATATATGGCTACACCTTC. Translated, it gives CSSSWGIYGYTF.

J is TRBJ2-7 and V is TRBV5-1; no definite D call. The CDR3 is 13 residues long. Germline CDR1 is SGHRS and CDR2 is YFSETQ. V was cut by 2 bases and J by 6 bases, with 12 bases left in between. The CDR3 spells CASSFERHTEQYF. CDR3 bases: TGCGCCAGCAGCTTCGAAAGACATACCGAGCAGTACTTC.

This clone has just one count. The V gene is TRBV11-3, the J gene TRBJ2-1, with TRBD1 matching over 9 bases. The junction had 5 bases not matched to a gene; V was cut back by 6 bases and J by 5 bases. This CDR3 spans 14 amino acids. From germline, CDR1 is SGHNT and CDR2 YENEEA. As DNA, the CDR3 is TGTGCCAGCAGTCGAGACAGGGGGAACAATGAGCAGTTCTTC. Amino acid sequence: CASSRDRGNNEQFF.

This chain connects TRBV4-3 to TRBJ1-5; TRBD1 aligns across 11 bases. V dropped 0 bases and J dropped 4; count of bases not matched to a gene: 11. The CDR3 runs to 19 residues. The germline CDR1 and CDR2 sequences are LGHNA and YSLEER. The chain's CDR3 is CASSQDVILGTGGNQPQHF. In DNA form, the CDR3 reads TGCGCCAGCAGCCAAGACGTGATACTCGGGACAGGGGGGAATCAGCCCCAGCATTTT.

The genes are TRBV6-6 and TRBJ1-1, with no clear D. V lost 0 bases, J lost 1 base, and 6 bases lay in between. The CDR3 contains 14 residues. CDR1 is MNHNY, CDR2 SVGAGI, per germline (reference sequence). CDR3: CASSYSHRNTEAFF. The CDR3 nucleotides are TGTGCCAGCAGTTACTCACACAGGAACACTGAAGCTTTCTTT.

V usage is TRBV18 and J usage is TRBJ2-7; 9 positions agree with TRBD1. This CDR3 comprises 15 residues. With V trimmed by 3 bases and J by 4 bases, 7 bases remained unmatched. Germline V gene sequence: CDR1 KGHSH, CDR2 LQKENI. CDR3 sequence reads: CASSPLGQGRYEQYF. In DNA form, the CDR3 reads TGTGCCAGCTCACCTCTTGGACAGGGGAGGTACGAGCAGTACTTC.

The gene calls are TRBV19 and TRBJ2-5; 8 bases agree with TRBD1. The germline V gene encodes CDR1 LNHDA and CDR2 SQIVND (reference sequence). This CDR3 is 14 amino acids long. V gave up 4 bases and J gave up 6 bases; unmatched junction bases: 7. The CDR3 DNA sequence: TGTGCCAGTAGTACGGGACAGGAATGGCAGACCCAGTACTTC. It specifies CASSTGQEWQTQYF.

This clone turned up a few times. The V gene is TRBV28, the J gene TRBJ1-1; the match to TRBD1 covers 10 bases. The CDR3 runs 18 residues. V lost 6 bases, J lost 0 bases, and 13 bases stayed unmatched. Germline V CDR1 and CDR2: MDHEN, SYDVKM. The CDR3 nucleotides read TGTGCCAGCAGACCCCGACAGGGGGCTCAAGGAATGAACACTGAAGCTTTCTTT. Its translation is CASRPRQGAQGMNTEAFF.